Following are 22 T cell receptor beta chains from one sample sequenced in a study of shared clonotypes between healthy human individuals. Sequenced by immunoSEQ multiplex PCR; TCRdb stores in-frame clones only, minus some. The table records roughly 2.6 million clones, roughly 92% of them present only once. The sample taken for sequencing was naive CD4+ T cells sorted from blood. Subset denoted: CD45RA+ positively selected. These TCRs come from a man aged 18 to 30 in good health.

With respect to this clone: The sample contains more than one DNA sequence encoding this CDR3. The gene calls are TRBV5-1 and TRBJ2-5; no clear D. Germline loops: CDR1 SGHRS, CDR2 YFSETQ. Deletions cut 4 bases from V and 2 bases from J, with 3 bases between. This CDR3 region has 11 residues. The CDR3 loop reads CASSHQETQYF. DNA for the CDR3: TGCGCCAGCAGCCATCAAGAGACCCAGTACTTC. The complete variable domain, with remaining parts taken from reference TRBV5-1 and TRBJ2-5, reads KAGVTQTPRYLIKTRGQQVTLSCSPISGHRSVSWYQQTPGQGLQFLFEYFSETQRNKGNFPGRFSGRQFSNSRSEMNVSTLELGDSALYLCASSHQETQYFGPGTRLLVL.

This chain uses TRBV10-3 with TRBJ2-4, with D perhaps matching TRBD1 (5 bases). V was trimmed by 4 bases and J by 8 bases, leaving 12 bases between them. The CDR3 is 13 amino acids. Germline CDR1 is ENHRY and CDR2 is SYGVKD. CDR3 in amino acids: CAISAQDGYIQYF. For the CDR3, the DNA is TGTGCCATCAGTGCACAGGACGGATACATTCAGTACTTC.

V and J are TRBV9 and TRBJ2-5; 12 nucleotides line up with TRBD2. Trimming took 3 bases from V and 5 from J; bases not matched to a gene: 5. CDR1 is SGDLS, CDR2 YYNGEE, per germline. The CDR3 runs to 15 residues. The CDR3 DNA sequence: TGTGCCAGCAGCGACCTAGCGGGGGGGCCGGAGACCCAGTACTTC. It translates to CASSDLAGGPETQYF.

The gene calls are TRBV9 and TRBJ2-3; the D gene is possibly TRBD2 (5 bases). V dropped 4 bases and J dropped 12 bases, with 24 bases sitting between them. CDR1 SGDLS and CDR2 YYNGEE come from the germline V gene. The CDR3 sequence is 15 residues long. CDR3 nucleotide sequence: TGTGCCAGCAGCTCCGGCGGGTATAGACCTGGTCCCCAGTATTTT. It encodes CASSSGGYRPGPQYF.

Comments on this clone: In the same sample, other DNA sequences code for this CDR3. This rearrangement joins TRBV7-9 to TRBJ2-3; the D call may be TRBD1 or TRBD2 (5 bases each). Germline CDR1 SEHNR, CDR2 FQNEAQ (reference sequence). The CDR3 spans 14 residues. V was shortened by 2 bases and J by 1 base, with 7 bases between the two germline ends. CDR3 amino acids: CASSLRGGTDTQYF. The CDR3 nucleotides read TGTGCCAGCAGCTTAAGAGGGGGCACAGATACGCAGTATTTT.

In the case of this clone: At one boundary the junction diverges from the germline segment, which might be a read error. The CDR3 DNA is TGCGCCAGCAGCTTGGGAGGGAACGCCGGGGAGCTGTTTTTT. This gives the protein CASSLGGNAGELFF. The rearrangement joins TRBV5-1 to TRBJ2-2; D might be TRBD2 (5 bases). Germline V gene data show CDR1 as SGHRS and CDR2 as YFSETQ. CDR3 length equals 14 residues. Filled out from reference TRBV5-1 and TRBJ2-2, the complete variable domain reads KAGVTQTPRYLIKTRGQQVTLSCSPISGHRSVSWYQQTPGQGLQFLFEYFSETQRNKGNFPGRFSGRQFSNSRSEMNVSTLELGDSALYLCASSLGGNAGELFFGEGSRLTVL.

This chain joins TRBV6-5 and TRBJ2-5; weak D call: TRBD2 (7 bases). Deletions cut 6 bases from V and 5 bases from J, with 19 bases between. Germline-derived CDR1 and CDR2 are MNHEY and SVGAGI. The CDR3 is made up of 15 amino acids. CDR3 residues: CASRILGGGQETQYF. CDR3 DNA: TGTGCCAGCAGAATTCTGGGGGGGGGCCAGGAGACCCAGTACTTC.

The chain couples TRBV5-4 to TRBJ2-2; no definite D call. The germline V and J ends were trimmed by 0 bases and 1 base, with 7 bases remaining between them. From germline, CDR1 is SGHNT and CDR2 YYREEE (reference sequence). The CDR3 consists of 15 residues. This CDR3 reads CASSLVGMNTGELFF. CDR3 DNA: TGTGCCAGCAGCTTGGTGGGGATGAACACCGGGGAGCTGTTTTTT.

The genes are TRBV18 and TRBJ2-7; possibly TRBD2 for D (6 bases). Trimming cost V 3 bases and J 3 bases, with 15 bases left between them. The CDR3 consists of 15 residues. The germline CDR1 and CDR2 sequences are KGHSH and LQKENI. CDR3 nucleotides: TGTGCCAGCTCACCCCCACGGGGGAGTGGCTACGAGCAGTACTTC. Translation: CASSPPRGSGYEQYF.

The rearrangement joins TRBV7-2 to TRBJ2-7; 11 bases map to TRBD2. The CDR3 has 15 amino acids. The V gene end was trimmed by 8 bases and the J gene end by 1 base; junction bases not matched to a gene: 7. CDR1 is SGHTA, CDR2 FQGNSA, per germline. The CDR3 loop reads CASHITSGGSYEQYF. The DNA for the CDR3 is TGTGCCAGCCACATAACTAGCGGGGGATCCTACGAGCAGTACTTC.

The V gene is TRBV7-2, the J gene TRBJ1-3, with D possibly matching TRBD1 (5 bases). CDR3 length equals 14 residues. V lost 8 bases and J 4 bases, leaving 15 bases between the germline ends. Per the germline V gene, CDR1 is SGHTA and CDR2 is FQGNSA. In nucleotides, the CDR3 is TGTGCCAGCTTTATTGGGGGGTCAGGAAACACCATATATTTT. Its translation: CASFIGGSGNTIYF.

With respect to this clone: One junction end does not reproduce the germline sequence, and a read error may be involved. The same CDR3 arises from other DNA sequences in this sample as well. The chain combines TRBV2 with TRBJ2-7, with D perhaps assigned TRBD1 or TRBD2 (5 bases each). Germline V CDR1 and CDR2: SNHLY, FYNNEI. This CDR3 contains 15 residues. Written as DNA, the CDR3 is TGTGCCAGCAGTGAATATACCACTGGTAGGGACGAGCAATACTTC. Protein: CASSEYTTGRDEQYF.

Points on this clone: This sample includes further DNA sequences coding for the same CDR3. The chain employs TRBV30 and TRBJ2-7; no clear D gene. The V end was cut by 5 bases, the J end by 0 bases, with 8 bases between. Germline V gene sequence: CDR1 GTSNPN, CDR2 SVGIG (reference sequence). The CDR3 is 12 residues long. The CDR3 DNA follows: TGTGCCTGGGGCGGCGACTCCTACGAGCAGTACTTC. Its translation: CAWGGDSYEQYF.

The chain carries TRBV7-6 and TRBJ2-5; D is perhaps TRBD2 (5 bases). This CDR3 spans 14 amino acids. Germline-derived CDR1 and CDR2 are SGHVS and FNYEAQ. V lost 1 base and J lost 1, with 7 bases in between. The CDR3 spells CASSLVRGQETQYF. For the CDR3, the DNA is TGTGCCAGCAGCTTAGTCCGGGGCCAAGAGACCCAGTACTTC.

The gene calls are TRBV9 and TRBJ2-5; maybe TRBD2 (6 bases). The CDR3 length is 17 residues. The germline gives CDR1 SGDLS, CDR2 YYNGEE. With 0 bases removed from V and 1 base from J, the gap between germline ends came to 16 bases. The CDR3 coding sequence is TGTGCCAGCAGCGTAGGAGGAGGGCCTAGCGCCCAAGAGACCCAGTACTTC. Its protein product is CASSVGGGPSAQETQYF.

Worth noting for this clone: Within the sample, other DNA sequences also encode this same CDR3. The chain recombines TRBV11-2 with TRBJ2-7, with D perhaps TRBD2 (7 bases). Trimming removed 0 bases at V and 6 bases at J, with 9 bases between. The CDR3 extends over 13 amino acids. Germline V gene data show CDR1 as SGHAT and CDR2 as FQNNGV. CDR3 region: CASSLDRGGEQYF. The DNA for the CDR3 is TGTGCCAGCAGCTTAGATAGGGGGGGCGAGCAGTACTTC.

The V gene is TRBV30, the J gene TRBJ2-6, with D perhaps TRBD2 (7 bases). This CDR3 spans 16 amino acids. CDR1 GTSNPN and CDR2 SVGIG come from the germline V gene (reference sequence). Trimming shortened V by 1 base and J by 0 bases, and 10 bases separated the two germline ends. The CDR3 region is CAWSAGGPSGANVLTF. CDR3 in DNA: TGTGCCTGGAGTGCCGGGGGGCCCTCTGGGGCCAACGTCCTGACTTTC.

The V gene is TRBV6-1, the J gene TRBJ1-2; D not certain. The ends were cut back, 2 bases at V and 3 bases at J, with 7 bases in the middle. In germline, CDR1 is MNHNS, CDR2 SASEGT. This CDR3 is 13 amino acids long. The CDR3 DNA is TGTGCCAGCAGTGAAACGGCAGACTATGGCTACACCTTC. This codes for CASSETADYGYTF.

V and J are TRBV25-1 and TRBJ1-2; no clear D gene. Trimming shortened V by 4 bases and J by 2 bases, and 14 bases separated the two germline ends. This CDR3 has 15 residues. Germline CDR1 and CDR2: MGHDK and SYGVNS. The CDR3 bases are TGTGCCAGCAGTGGCCCCGAGGGCGGGAACTATGGCTACACCTTC. This gives the protein CASSGPEGGNYGYTF.

This clone was recorded once. Other DNA sequences in this sample translate to the same CDR3. This chain connects TRBV19 to TRBJ1-6; 7 positions agree with TRBD1. J was trimmed by 6 bases and V by 4 bases; bases with no gene match: 3. This CDR3 region has 14 residues. Germline-derived CDR1 and CDR2 are LNHDA and SQIVND (reference sequence). Here the CDR3 DNA reads TGTGCCAGTAGTACTCAGGGGGGTAATTCACCCCTCCACTTT. It specifies CASSTQGGNSPLHF.

This clone was recorded once. The rearrangement uses TRBV18 and TRBJ2-1; 7 bases map to TRBD1. The V segment lost 2 bases and the J segment 4 bases; nucleotides outside the gene matches: 8. The germline V gene has CDR1 KGHSH and CDR2 LQKENI. The CDR3 totals 16 residues. The CDR3 bases are TGTGCCAGCTCACCAGGTCCTCCGGGACAGTACAATGAGCAGTTCTTC. This codes for CASSPGPPGQYNEQFF.

The V and J genes are TRBV28 and TRBJ2-3, with D perhaps matching TRBD1 (5 bases). From germline, CDR1 is MDHEN and CDR2 SYDVKM. Trimming shortened V by 4 bases and J by 2 bases, and 16 bases separated the two germline ends. This CDR3 spans 16 amino acids. CDR3 region: CASSSHAVGDTDTQYF. CDR3 sequence (DNA): TGTGCCAGCAGTTCCCATGCTGTAGGGGACACAGATACGCAGTATTTT.